The TCR beta chain described here comes from a study of human T cells and chemical hapten exposure. Findings of the study overall: Because all patients had alopecia, their immune responses might differ from healthy ones.

Sample time point: patch test 1, 2 weeks after DPC sensitization. This sample's treatment: therapeutic diphenylcyclopropenone sensitization with weekly scalp DPC. Ten or more counts support this clonotype. Its antigen is still unknown. The library gave individual cDNA molecules unique molecular identifiers. Original processing notes: Individual samples carried between roughly 23,224 and 690,600 TCRs, with 95,638 as the median. TCRdb re-called the RACE reads through MiXCR, storing one row per CDR3 protein. The V and J calls come from TCRdb's annotation, not from the publication. The sample has approximately 400,000 distinct CDR3 sequences, approximately 5% seen once. CDR1 and CDR2 from the germline V gene are MDHEN and SYDVKM. The junction had 4 bases not matched to a gene; V was cut back by 4 bases and J by 11 bases. This CDR3 comprises 11 residues.

This material consisted of whole blood, taken in connection with sensitization to the hapten diphenylcyclopropenone (DPC). This TCR was recovered from a woman aged 50 to 60 with alopecia areata. Some clones in this sample may be carry-over from other donors' samples. This sequence joins TRBV28 and TRBJ1-1, with 7 positions matching TRBD1. CDR3 sequence reads: CASSWDSDAFF. The CDR3 nucleotides are TGTGCCAGCAGTTGGGACAGTGACGCTTTCTTT.